This passage covers 27 T cell receptor beta chains from one sample sequenced in a study of T cell repertoires in cytomegalovirus infection (dated by TCRdb to 2018 to 2020). Sequencing was performed on an Illumina HiSeq 1500. TCRdb redid the processing of the public reads, applying fastp at Q25 and MiXCR, and retained in-frame beta chains. Here each entry gathers all rows of one CDR3 protein and keeps the most common genes and DNA. This sample lists a few hundred thousand distinct CDR3 sequences; 40% were detected once. The ten biggest clones cover 40% to 60% of the sample. The treatment or condition label corresponds to: in vitro stimulation with specific CMV peptide epitopes to enrich CMV-specific T cells. Antigen specificity for these receptors is unknown. This specimen was cultured PBMCs, taken from culture after CMV antigen stimulation. The source of these receptors is a human donor in good health (CMV status not recorded). Some clones in this sample may be carry-over from other donors' samples.

This clonotype came up a few times. The chain uses TRBV7-2 and TRBJ1-5; D is uncertain. With 3 bases removed from V and 5 bases from J, the gap between germline ends came to 11 bases. Germline lookup yields CDR1 SGHTA and CDR2 FQGNSA. The CDR3 totals 14 residues. For the CDR3, the DNA is TGTGCCAGCAGCTTTCGGAGCGGAGATCAGCCCCAGCATTTT. Translating gives CASSFRSGDQPQHF.

This clonotype occurred many times. The genes are TRBV7-2 and TRBJ2-2; 7 bases agree with TRBD1. From germline, CDR1 is SGHTA and CDR2 FQGNSA. Germline trimming cut 5 bases from V and 5 bases from J; bases unmatched to any gene: 11. The CDR3 spans 16 residues. Here the CDR3 DNA reads TGTGCCAGCAGCCCTAGAGACAGGGATATAACCGGGGAGCTGTTTTTT. Translating gives CASSPRDRDITGELFF.

The chain combines TRBV20-1 with TRBJ2-1, with D perhaps TRBD1 (6 bases). Germline V CDR1 and CDR2: DFQATT, SNEGSKA (reference sequence). Trimming removed 5 bases at V and 15 bases at J, with 14 bases between. This CDR3 spans 10 amino acids. CDR3 sequence reads: CSASNDRRFF. In DNA form, the CDR3 reads TGCAGTGCTTCAAATGACAGGAGGTTCTTC.

The chain combines TRBV4-1 with TRBJ2-7; weak D call: TRBD2 (5 bases). Germline CDR1 and CDR2: MGHRA and YSYEKL. The CDR3 length is 16 residues. The V end lost 5 bases, the J end lost 3 bases, and 20 bases lay between the germline ends. The CDR3 loop reads CASSFRLPGSLYEQYF. The CDR3, as DNA: TGCGCCAGCAGCTTTCGTCTCCCGGGGAGTCTCTACGAGCAGTACTTC.

The chain links TRBV10-3 to TRBJ2-3; 8 positions match TRBD1. The CDR3 covers 13 residues. Germline V gene lookup returns CDR1 ENHRY and CDR2 SYGVKD. V shed 5 bases, J shed 4 bases, and the junction held 2 bases outside the gene matches. The CDR3 loop is CAISTQGADTQYF. DNA for the CDR3: TGTGCCATCAGTACACAGGGGGCAGATACGCAGTATTTT.

This clonotype has a count of ten or more. The chain joins TRBV7-8 to TRBJ1-1; 9 bases align to TRBD1. Germline V lookup: CDR1 SGHVS, CDR2 FQNEAQ. J gave up 1 base and V 4 bases, and 1 base lay outside the gene matches. The CDR3 has 14 residues. This chain's CDR3 is CASSWGQGNTEAFF. DNA of the CDR3: TGTGCCAGCAGCTGGGGACAGGGGAACACTGAAGCTTTCTTT.

This clonotype was picked up a small number of times. The chain has TRBV11-2 and TRBJ2-1; perhaps D is TRBD1 or TRBD2 (5 bases each). The germline V gene has CDR1 SGHAT and CDR2 FQNNGV. There are 15 residues in the CDR3. V lost 5 bases to trimming and J lost 3 bases, with 14 bases between them. As DNA, the CDR3 is TGTGCCAGCAGCCCCTTGGGGGTTCTCTACAATGAGCAGTTCTTC. Amino acid sequence: CASSPLGVLYNEQFF.

J is TRBJ2-7 and V is TRBV7-2, with 12 bases that match TRBD2. Germline V gene data show CDR1 as SGHTA and CDR2 as FQGNSA. Trimming removed 8 bases from V and 4 bases from J; junction bases left unmatched: 6. This CDR3 contains 14 residues. The CDR3, as DNA: TGTGCCAGCTGCCCGACTAGCGGGAGTTACGAGCAGTACGTC. Amino acids: CASCPTSGSYEQYV.

The genes are TRBV7-2 and TRBJ2-1; D is unresolved. Germline CDR1 and CDR2: SGHTA and FQGNSA. V lost 2 bases and J 6 bases, leaving 11 bases between the germline ends. This CDR3 spans 14 amino acids. The CDR3 loop is CASSLPGPGNEQFF. The CDR3 DNA reads TGTGCCAGCAGCTTACCTGGACCGGGCAATGAGCAGTTCTTC.

This rearrangement joins TRBV6-6 to TRBJ2-5; no firm D call. Looked up from germline, CDR1 is MNHNY and CDR2 is SVGAGI (reference sequence). The V end was cut by 5 bases, the J end by 0 bases, with 13 bases between. This CDR3 contains 15 residues. The CDR3 loop reads CASSPPDGDQETQYF. The CDR3 DNA is TGTGCCAGCAGTCCGCCGGACGGCGACCAAGAGACCCAGTACTTC.

This clonotype was seen a single time. V gene TRBV6-2 or TRBV6-3 combines with J gene TRBJ1-6, with D possibly being TRBD1 (5 bases). This CDR3 spans 15 amino acids. V was trimmed by 4 bases and J by 8 bases, leaving 15 bases between them. Looked up from germline, CDR1 is MNHEY and CDR2 is SVGEGT. The chain's CDR3 is CASSSVITGDSPLHF. The CDR3 DNA follows: TGTGCCAGCAGTTCGGTCATCACGGGGGATTCACCCCTCCACTTT.

This clonotype was seen only a few times. The genes are TRBV11-2 and TRBJ2-2, with D unresolved. The length of the CDR3 is 14 residues. V lost 1 base, J lost 6 bases, and 9 bases lay in between. Germline values: CDR1 SGHAT, CDR2 FQNNGV. The CDR3, as DNA: TGTGCCAGCAGCTTAGTCGCCCGGGCCGGGGAGCTGTTTTTT. It translates to CASSLVARAGELFF. The full variable domain, completed using reference TRBV11-2 and TRBJ2-2, is EAGVAQSPRYKIIEKRQSVAFWCNPISGHATLYWYQQILGQGPKLLIQFQNNGVVDDSQLPKDRFSAERLKGVDSTLKIQPAKLEDSAVYLCASSLVARAGELFFGEGSRLTVL.

This clonotype was detected only a few times. The chain uses TRBV18 and TRBJ2-7; the match to TRBD1 covers 8 bases. Germline-derived CDR1 and CDR2 are KGHSH and LQKENI. V dropped 3 bases and J dropped 3; count of bases not matched to a gene: 13. The CDR3 is 17 residues long. The CDR3 here is CASSPLGPGQGNYEQYF. The CDR3 DNA reads TGTGCCAGCTCACCTCTAGGTCCCGGACAGGGCAACTACGAGCAGTACTTC.

In this sample, this clonotype turned up a few times. The rearrangement links TRBV25-1 to TRBJ2-1; D possibly corresponds to TRBD2 (6 bases). CDR3 size: 14 residues. Trimming took 4 bases from V and 8 from J, leaving 15 bases between them. CDR1 is MGHDK, CDR2 SYGVNS, per germline. In DNA, the CDR3 is TGTGCCAGCAGTGCGTCTTGGCGGGGCGATGAGCAGTTCTTC. It translates to CASSASWRGDEQFF.

The chain has TRBV6-2 or TRBV6-3 and TRBJ2-7; 7 nucleotides match TRBD2. This CDR3 is 13 amino acids long. The germline gives CDR1 MNHEY, CDR2 SVGEGT. Germline trimming cut 3 bases from V and 2 bases from J; bases unmatched to any gene: 1. The CDR3 region is CASSYAGAYEQYF. The CDR3 coding sequence is TGTGCCAGCAGTTATGCGGGAGCCTACGAGCAGTACTTC.

The rearrangement joins TRBV19 to TRBJ1-5, with D unresolved. CDR3 length: 13 residues. Germline V gene data show CDR1 as LNHDA and CDR2 as SQIVND (reference sequence). Trimming cost V 6 bases and J 8 bases, with 14 bases left between them. CDR3 residues: CASSFRSSEPQHF. CDR3 sequence (DNA): TGTGCCAGTAGCTTCCGGAGTTCGGAGCCCCAGCATTTT. Filled out from reference TRBV19 and TRBJ1-5, the complete variable domain reads DGGITQSPKYLFRKEGQNVTLSCEQNLNHDAMYWYRQDPGQGLRLIYYSQIVNDFQKGDIAEGYSVSREKKESFPLTVTSAQKNPTAFYLCASSFRSSEPQHFGDGTRLSIL.

The rearrangement links TRBV7-6 to TRBJ1-1; a possible D gene is TRBD1 (6 bases). The germline V gene has CDR1 SGHVS and CDR2 FNYEAQ. Trimming took 5 bases from V and 3 from J, leaving 19 bases between them. CDR3 length: 16 residues. CDR3 sequence reads: CASSPTGGDTYTEAFF. CDR3 sequence (DNA): TGTGCCAGCAGCCCAACCGGTGGGGACACTTACACTGAAGCTTTCTTT.

The chain combines TRBV7-9 with TRBJ2-7; TRBD2 is a possible D gene (6 bases). The V gene's germline CDR1 is SEHNR and CDR2 FQNEAQ (reference sequence). The germline V and J ends were trimmed by 2 bases and 7 bases, with 15 bases remaining between them. This CDR3 spans 14 amino acids. The CDR3 loop is CASSLSGLRREQYF. The DNA of the CDR3 is TGTGCCAGCAGCTTATCGGGACTGCGAAGAGAGCAGTACTTC.

There are a few counts of this clonotype. The chain's CDR3 is CSAPDDGDGYTF. The DNA of the CDR3 is TGCAGTGCCCCCGATGACGGAGATGGCTACACCTTC. The gene calls are TRBV20-1 and TRBJ1-2; D gene unclear. Deletions cut 6 bases from V and 6 bases from J, with 14 bases between. In germline, CDR1 is DFQATT, CDR2 SNEGSKA (reference sequence). The CDR3 has 12 residues.

This clonotype has only a few counts. The chain has TRBV12-3 or TRBV12-4 and TRBJ2-4; 9 bases match TRBD1. The trim removed 7 bases at V and 1 base at J, leaving 8 bases unmatched. CDR3 length: 16 amino acids. This chain's CDR3 is CASTPGTGRAKNIQYF. CDR3 DNA: TGTGCCAGCACCCCCGGGACAGGGCGGGCCAAAAACATTCAGTACTTC.

This clonotype was recorded a few times. The chain combines TRBV7-9 with TRBJ2-5; 8 bases line up with TRBD1. Germline lookup yields CDR1 SEHNR and CDR2 FQNEAQ (reference sequence). With 3 bases clipped from V and 2 bases from J, the junction kept 5 bases outside the gene matches. There are 15 residues in the CDR3. The CDR3 DNA reads as TGTGCCAGCAGCTTCGGCAGGGGGCTACAAGAGACCCAGTACTTC. As protein: CASSFGRGLQETQYF.

The genes are TRBV12-3 or TRBV12-4 and TRBJ2-7, with TRBD1 identical over 7 bases. The V segment lost 2 bases and the J segment 4 bases; nucleotides outside the gene matches: 8. This CDR3 contains 15 residues. The CDR3 here is CASSLLTGTVYEQYF. DNA of the CDR3: TGTGCCAGCAGTTTACTGACCGGGACAGTTTACGAGCAGTACTTC.

This clonotype occurred a few times. This sequence joins TRBV7-9 and TRBJ2-3, with 10 bases identical to TRBD1. Germline V gene data show CDR1 as SEHNR and CDR2 as FQNEAQ (reference sequence). The CDR3 consists of 16 residues. The junction had 5 bases not matched to a gene; V was cut back by 3 bases and J by 2 bases. This chain's CDR3 is CASSFADRGDTDTQYF. CDR3 in DNA: TGTGCCAGCAGCTTCGCGGACAGGGGGGACACAGATACGCAGTATTTT.

In its sample, this clonotype was seen a few times. The J gene is TRBJ2-3, the V gene TRBV5-4; 11 nucleotides line up with TRBD2. The V gene's germline CDR1 is SGHNT and CDR2 YYREEE (reference sequence). J gave up 5 bases and V 2 bases, and 7 bases lay outside the gene matches. The CDR3 is made up of 16 amino acids. The CDR3 region is CASSLPLAGVRDTQYF. The DNA for the CDR3 is TGTGCCAGCAGCTTACCACTAGCGGGAGTTAGAGATACGCAGTATTTT.

This clonotype showed up just a few times. The chain joins TRBV6-5 to TRBJ2-3, with 12 positions matching TRBD2. The CDR3 runs to 17 residues. Germline V gene lookup returns CDR1 MNHEY and CDR2 SVGAGI. J lost 1 base, V lost 5 bases, and 7 bases had no gene match. Here the CDR3 DNA reads TGTGCCAGCAGTGAGACTAGCGGGGGTGTGGGCACAGATACGCAGTATTTT. Protein product: CASSETSGGVGTDTQYF.

This clonotype was counted many times. This sequence joins TRBV7-6 and TRBJ2-1; D gene ambiguous. Germline-derived CDR1 and CDR2 are SGHVS and FNYEAQ. The germline V and J ends were trimmed by 1 base and 7 bases, with 8 bases remaining between them. CDR3 size: 13 residues. This CDR3 reads CASSLGVGNEQFF. CDR3 DNA: TGTGCCAGCAGCTTAGGGGTAGGGAATGAGCAGTTCTTC.

This clonotype was found a few times. The chain has TRBV12-3 or TRBV12-4 and TRBJ1-5, with TRBD1 matching 7 bases. The CDR3 runs 15 residues. V was pared by 3 bases and J by 1 base, with 3 bases of the junction left unmatched. The CDR3 DNA reads TGTGCCAGCAGTTTTAAAGGGGGCAGCAATCAGCCCCAGCATTTT. It codes for CASSFKGGSNQPQHF.